The clone carrying this T cell receptor (beta chain) appeared many times. No antigen is known for it. These data originate in a study of identical twins. Study-wide findings and caveats: Memory repertoires showed no such pattern, whereas abundant cord blood beta clonotypes carried fewer insertions. Within monozygotic twins, out-of-frame TCR alpha sharing was underestimated by the models. Analyses of zero insertions could be partly confounded by invariant MAIT and iNKT cells.

Between the trimmed V and J ends, which lost 2 bases and 2 bases, there was a span of 10 bases. Looked up from germline, CDR1 is SGHTA and CDR2 is FQGTGA. The length of the CDR3 is 15 residues. TCRdb called the 5' RACE reads again in MiXCR, with one record for every CDR3 protein. The sample includes fewer than 650,000 distinct CDR3 sequences, 9.5% to 10% of them seen just once. Separately, the same data were catalogued under a study of yellow fever vaccine responses in identical twins.

The clonotype originates from a young woman in good health. Sequencing was performed on PBMCs. The V call is TRBV7-3, the J call TRBJ1-5, with TRBD1 as a possible D gene (5 bases). CDR3 sequence reads: CASSLARVGNQPQHF. In DNA, the CDR3 is TGTGCCAGCAGCTTAGCCAGGGTTGGCAATCAGCCCCAGCATTTT.